This entry lists 8 T cell receptor beta chains sequenced from one sample in a study of CD8+ T cells in alopecia areata. Treatment given: oral pan-JAK inhibitor, 5-10 mg twice daily. Extracted RNA was reverse transcribed into cDNA, the sequencing template. Measured with immunoSEQ multiplex PCR; TCRdb has only the in-frame clones, and not every one. The sample includes roughly 180,000 clones, around 51% of them seen just once. Sample: CD8+ T cells sorted from blood, taken at approximately week 51, from a patient treated with tofacitinib. All receptors derive from a human donor with alopecia areata.

This clone was seen only a few times. The chain has TRBV25-1 and TRBJ2-7, with 7 bases aligning to TRBD1. The CDR3 length is 14 residues. The J segment lost 4 bases and the V segment lost 11 bases, leaving 14 bases of the junction unmatched. Looked up from germline, CDR1 is MGHDK and CDR2 is SYGVNS. The DNA of the CDR3 is TGTGCCCCACGACAGGGATTGGGCGTATACGAGCAGTACTTC. This translates into CAPRQGLGVYEQYF.

The chain has TRBV4-2 and TRBJ2-1; the D gene could be TRBD1 or TRBD2 (5 bases each). Trimming left V 2 bases short and J 6 bases short, with 14 bases between. This CDR3 is built from 15 residues. Germline CDR1 reads LGHNA; CDR2 reads YNFKEQ. In DNA, the CDR3 is TGTGCCAGCAGCCAAATATTTGGGGGTTCCAATGAGCAGTTCTTC. It yields the protein CASSQIFGGSNEQFF.

A note on this clone: Other DNA variants within this sample encode the same CDR3. The CDR3 DNA is TGTGCCAGCAGCTTGGGGACGACAGAAGCTTTCTTT. This translates into CASSLGTTEAFF. The chain has TRBV7-9 and TRBJ1-1, with D perhaps TRBD1 (5 bases). The germline V gene encodes CDR1 SEHNR and CDR2 FQNEAQ (reference sequence). Trimming pared 3 bases from V and 8 bases from J, leaving 10 bases between. The CDR3 runs to 12 residues.

CDR3 coding DNA: TGTGCCAGCAGCTCTACGACAGCCAGATACGAGCAGTACTTC. Translating it yields CASSSTTARYEQYF. V and J are TRBV5-6 and TRBJ2-7; perhaps TRBD1 as D (5 bases). V dropped 3 bases and J dropped 4 bases, with 14 bases sitting between them. Germline V gene lookup returns CDR1 SGHDT and CDR2 YYEEEE. The CDR3 covers 14 residues.

In its sample, this clone was seen a few times. This rearrangement joins TRBV7-6 to TRBJ2-7; weak D call: TRBD1 (6 bases). V lost 5 bases, J lost 6 bases, and 14 bases lay in between. The germline V gene encodes CDR1 SGHVS and CDR2 FNYEAQ. This CDR3 spans 13 amino acids. In DNA form, the CDR3 reads TGTGCCAGCAGCGCCACGACAGGACGCGAGCAGTACTTC. Residues: CASSATTGREQYF.

The sample holds a few counts of this clone. The V gene is TRBV2, the J gene TRBJ2-7; D is ambiguous. Germline CDR1 SNHLY, CDR2 FYNNEI. V shed 1 base and J shed 7 bases, with 8 bases lying between them. The length of the CDR3 is 12 residues. The CDR3 loop is CASSEEGIEQYF. The CDR3 nucleotides read TGTGCCAGCAGTGAAGAAGGGATAGAGCAGTACTTC.

The chain has TRBV7-2 and TRBJ2-5; 7 positions agree with TRBD1. The CDR3 has 15 amino acids. V gave up 4 bases and J gave up 2 bases; unmatched junction bases: 7. CDR1 is SGHTA, CDR2 FQGNSA, per germline. In DNA form, the CDR3 reads TGTGCCAGCAGCTCCGGACAGGTGGTACAAGAGACCCAGTACTTC. The encoded protein is CASSSGQVVQETQYF.

The chain has TRBV27 and TRBJ1-1; a weak D match, TRBD1 (6 bases). Germline CDR1 and CDR2: MNHEY and SMNVEV (reference sequence). This CDR3 spans 14 amino acids. The germline V and J ends were trimmed by 5 bases and 1 base, with 11 bases remaining between them. The CDR3 nucleotides read TGTGCCAGCAGTACCCGAGGGGGGAACACTGAAGCTTTCTTT. Its protein is CASSTRGGNTEAFF.